The clone carrying this T cell receptor beta chain was counted at least ten times. Its antigen is as yet unknown. These data are taken from a study of blood T cells in healthy people across ages. Background on the study: Capture by template switching was about one barcoded beta molecule per two T cells. Study results and caveats: From one million sequenced T cells, diversity estimates were lower bounds.

Per sample, no less than 6 micrograms of total RNA were extracted. The ends were cut back, 5 bases at V and 4 bases at J, with 9 bases in the middle. Germline loops: CDR1 SQVTM, CDR2 ANQGSEA. This CDR3 region has 12 residues. PCR was performed a second time for roughly 7 to 12 cycles using a sample-barcoded 5' primer and a J-beta primer mix. All samples gave at least 2.5 million CDR3-containing paired-end reads. Each CDR3 protein is one row after TCRdb ran MiXCR on the 5' RACE reads. The sample records fewer than 2,000,000 distinct CDR3 sequences, around 42% being singletons. This chain uses TRBV29-1 with TRBJ2-1; D unresolved. The material sequenced was blood. This sequence was found in a human donor in good health. In nucleotides, the CDR3 is TGCAGCGTTCAATTGAGTTACAATGAGCAGTTCTTC. This encodes CSVQLSYNEQFF.